This is a list of T cell receptor beta chains from one sample in a study of beta chain features in type 1 diabetes. The data were produced by immunoSEQ multiplex PCR, yet TCRdb's version contains in-frame clones alone and is incomplete. The table lists about 53,000 clones, roughly 52% of them singletons, with around 2.6% in the top ten. The source material was Tregs from blood. The receptors were gathered from a woman in her thirties or forties with type 1 diabetes. The CDR3 runs from the conserved cysteine through the conserved F or W. D genes are given only for firm matches. Only part of the rows carry a size: once, few, many, or a class if the clone is expanded.

len	v_gene	abundance	d_gene	j_gene	CDR3nt	CDR3aa
15	TRBV7-2	NA	NA	TRBJ1-5	TGTGCCAGCAGCTTACTCGGGGGGAAAAATCAGCCCCAGCATTTT	CASSLLGGKNQPQHF
13	TRBV7-2	NA	NA	TRBJ1-2	TGTGCCAGCAGCTTAGCGGGCCAGTTCGGCTACACCTTC	CASSLAGQFGYTF
13	TRBV10-3	few	NA	TRBJ2-5	TGTGCCTCCGCCCGGACAGACCAAGAGACCCAGTACTTC	CASARTDQETQYF
13	TRBV14	NA	NA	TRBJ1-2	TGTGCCAGCAGCCAAAATCTTAACTATGGCTACACCTTC	CASSQNLNYGYTF
14	TRBV5-1	NA	TRBD1	TRBJ1-2	TGCGCCAGCAGCTTGACCGGGACAGGGGATGGCTACACCTTC	CASSLTGTGDGYTF
14	TRBV10-3	NA	TRBD1	TRBJ2-7	TGTGCCATCAGTGGACGACAGGGAGCCTACGAGCAGTACTTC	CAISGRQGAYEQYF
16	TRBV4-1	NA	NA	TRBJ2-5	TGCGCCAGCAGCCCTCAAAGTTGGACTCTTCAAGAGACCCAGTACTTC	CASSPQSWTLQETQYF
17	TRBV4-3	NA	NA	TRBJ2-2	TGCGCCAGCAGCCAAGTACTTGGGGCTCCGAACACCGGGGAGCTGTTTTTT	CASSQVLGAPNTGELFF
12	TRBV2	NA	NA	TRBJ2-5	TGTGCCAGCACCTTCGGAGGAGAGACCCAGTACTTC	CASTFGGETQYF
16	TRBV10-3	NA	TRBD2	TRBJ2-7	TGTGCCATCAGTGAACTTTCTAGCGGACTCTCCTACGAGCAGTACTTC	CAISELSSGLSYEQYF
15	TRBV28	few	TRBD1	TRBJ1-1	TGTGCCAGCAGCCGGGTTGACAGGGCGAACACTGAAGCTTTCTTT	CASSRVDRANTEAFF
14	TRBV5-1	NA	TRBD1	TRBJ1-4	TGCGCCAGCAGCGATACAGGGGGCGATGAAAAACTGTTTTTT	CASSDTGGDEKLFF
13	TRBV25-1	NA	NA	TRBJ1-4	TGTGCCAGCAGTGATTACGGTAATGAAAAACTGTTTTTT	CASSDYGNEKLFF
15	TRBV5-1	NA	NA	TRBJ2-6	TGCGCCAGCAGCTTGGGCGGGTTTGGGGCCAACGTCCTGACTTTC	CASSLGGFGANVLTF
14	TRBV11-2	NA	TRBD1	TRBJ2-4	TGTGCCAGCAGCCCCAGACAGGGTAGAAACATTCAGTACTTC	CASSPRQGRNIQYF
13	TRBV7-9	few	NA	TRBJ1-1	TGTGCCAGCAGCTTTGTTACGGGGACTGAAGCTTTCTTT	CASSFVTGTEAFF
13	TRBV5-5	NA	TRBD1	TRBJ1-1	TGTGCCAGCAGCTTGGCAGGGGGCGTCGAAGCTTTCTTT	CASSLAGGVEAFF
11	TRBV20-1	NA	NA	TRBJ2-7	TGCAGTGCCCTTTACTTGAACGAGCAGTACTTC	CSALYLNEQYF
15	TRBV7-2	few	TRBD2	TRBJ2-3	TGTGCCAGCAGCCTCGGACTAGGTCGCATAGATACGCAGTATTTT	CASSLGLGRIDTQYF
12	TRBV5-4	NA	NA	TRBJ2-2	TGTGCCAGCAGCCCACGGGACGGGGAGCTGTTTTTT	CASSPRDGELFF
13	TRBV7-6	NA	NA	TRBJ1-5	TGTGCCAGCAGCTTAGGGCAGAATCAGCCCCAGCATTTT	CASSLGQNQPQHF
12	TRBV29-1	NA	NA	TRBJ2-1	TGCAGCGCCAGGACAGCCTACAATGAGCAGTTCTTC	CSARTAYNEQFF
16	TRBV27	few	TRBD2	TRBJ2-1	TGTGCCAGCAGTCCCCGGACTAGCGGGGGTAGCAATGAGCAGTTCTTC	CASSPRTSGGSNEQFF
13	TRBV7-2	few	NA	TRBJ1-5	TGTGCCAGCAGCGCTGGCCCCAATCAGCCCCAGCATTTT	CASSAGPNQPQHF
12	TRBV7-2	few	NA	TRBJ2-7	TGTGCCAGCAGCTTAGTTTTACTCGAGCAGTACTTC	CASSLVLLEQYF
15	TRBV7-6	once	NA	TRBJ1-1	TGTGCCAGCAGCTCCCAGGCTCGCGGGATAACTGAAGCTTTCTTT	CASSSQARGITEAFF
19	TRBV4-2	few	NA	TRBJ2-7	TGTGCCAGCAGCCAAGATGGAGGGGTCTCCCTGGGTTACTCCTACGAGCAGTACTTC	CASSQDGGVSLGYSYEQYF
14	TRBV4-2	NA	TRBD1	TRBJ2-2	TGTGCCAGCAGCCAATACAGGGGGGCCGGGGAGCTGTTTTTT	CASSQYRGAGELFF
15	TRBV5-1	NA	NA	TRBJ2-2	TGCGCCAGCAGCTTCTCGGTGGTCAGGACCGGGGAGCTGTTTTTT	CASSFSVVRTGELFF
17	TRBV30	once	NA	TRBJ1-6	TGTGCCTGGAGTGTACGTACCCTGCGCTCCTATAATTCACCCCTCCACTTT	CAWSVRTLRSYNSPLHF
15	TRBV6-1	many	TRBD1	TRBJ2-2	TGTGCCAGCAGCGTAACCGCAGGGGGCATCGGGGAGCTGTTTTTT	CASSVTAGGIGELFF
15	TRBV7-8	NA	NA	TRBJ1-4	TGTGCCAGCAGGCCCGGGACATACCCAGATGAAAAACTGTTTTTT	CASRPGTYPDEKLFF
16	TRBV27	once	NA	TRBJ1-2	TGTGCCAGCAGTTCAGGACGCAGAGGGCCTAACTATGGCTACACCTTC	CASSSGRRGPNYGYTF
14	TRBV23-1	few	NA	TRBJ1-4	TGCGCCAGCAGTCAATCCCCGGGCGGGGAAAAACTGTTTTTT	CASSQSPGGEKLFF
14	TRBV5-4	NA	NA	TRBJ1-2	TGTGCCAGCAGCTTGAGACTTCTAAACTATGGCTACACCTTC	CASSLRLLNYGYTF
15	TRBV2	few	TRBD1	TRBJ2-2	TGTGCCAGCACGTCGGGACAGGGCGGCACCGGGGAGCTGTTTTTT	CASTSGQGGTGELFF
15	TRBV28	NA	NA	TRBJ1-3	TGTGCCAGCAGTTTATGGGGCGTCTCTGGAAACACCATATATTTT	CASSLWGVSGNTIYF
14	TRBV5-1	NA	TRBD1	TRBJ2-1	TGCGCCAGCAGCTCCAGGGGGTTCAACAATGAGCAGTTCTTC	CASSSRGFNNEQFF
14	TRBV5-4	few	TRBD1	TRBJ1-3	TGTGCCAGCAGCGCAGGGACAGCTGGAAACACCATATATTTT	CASSAGTAGNTIYF
15	TRBV7-2	NA	NA	TRBJ1-1	TGTGCCAGCAGCCTTAGCGTATGGGCAAGGACTGAAGCTTTCTTT	CASSLSVWARTEAFF
16	TRBV6-4	once	TRBD2	TRBJ2-1	TGTGCCAGCAGCCGCGGGACTAGCGGGGGGGTCAATGAGCAGTTCTTC	CASSRGTSGGVNEQFF
14	TRBV5-1	NA	TRBD1	TRBJ1-2	TGCGCCAGCAGCCCAGGACAGGAGGGCTATGGCTACACCTTC	CASSPGQEGYGYTF
16	TRBV7-2	NA	TRBD2	TRBJ2-1	TGTGCCAGCAGCTCCCTTGGGCTAGCGGGAACGAATGAGCAGTTCTTC	CASSSLGLAGTNEQFF